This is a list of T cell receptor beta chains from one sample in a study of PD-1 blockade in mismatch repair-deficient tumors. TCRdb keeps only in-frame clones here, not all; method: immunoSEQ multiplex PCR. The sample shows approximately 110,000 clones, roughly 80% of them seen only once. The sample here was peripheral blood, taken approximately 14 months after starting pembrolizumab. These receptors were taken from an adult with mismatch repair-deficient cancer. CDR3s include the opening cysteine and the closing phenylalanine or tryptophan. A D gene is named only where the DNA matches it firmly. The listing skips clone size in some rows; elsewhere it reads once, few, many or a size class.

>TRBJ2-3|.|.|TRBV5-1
TGCGCCAGCAGCTTGGTAGGGGACTCCACAGATACGCAGTATTTT
CASSLVGDSTDTQYF
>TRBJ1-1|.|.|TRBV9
TGTGCCAGCAGCGTAGACGTGAACACTGAAGCTTTCTTT
CASSVDVNTEAFF
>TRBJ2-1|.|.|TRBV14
TGTGCCAGCAGCCAGGGCCAGCGGGCCTACAATGAGCAGTTCTTC
CASSQGQRAYNEQFF
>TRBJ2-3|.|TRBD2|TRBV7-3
TGTGCCAGCAGCTCCCCGACTAGCCCAGATACGCAGTATTTT
CASSSPTSPDTQYF
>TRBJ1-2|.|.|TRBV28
TGTGCCAGCAGAAATAACTATGGCTACACCTTC
CASRNNYGYTF
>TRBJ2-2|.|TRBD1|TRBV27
TGTGCCAGCAGTGGGTACAGGGGGCCCGGGGAGCTGTTTTTT
CASSGYRGPGELFF
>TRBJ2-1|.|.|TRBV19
TGTGCCAGTAGTTTCGGTTATAATGAGCAGTTCTTC
CASSFGYNEQFF
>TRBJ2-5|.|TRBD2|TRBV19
TGTGCCAGTAGTAGTTCGGGACTAGCGGGACGAGAGACCCAGTACTTC
CASSSSGLAGRETQYF
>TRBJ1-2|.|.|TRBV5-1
TGCGCCAGCGGCGACCCCCCGACAGGAGGCTACACCTTC
CASGDPPTGGYTF
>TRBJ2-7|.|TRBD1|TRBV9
TGTGCCAGCAGCGTAGGGGGGACAGACTCCTACGAGCAGTACTTC
CASSVGGTDSYEQYF
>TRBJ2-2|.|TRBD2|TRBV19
TGTGCCAGTAGGACTAGCGGGAGGTGGGGCGGGGAGCTGTTTTTT
CASRTSGRWGGELFF
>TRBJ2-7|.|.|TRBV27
TGTGCCAGCAGCCCCAGATGGAACGAGCAGTACTTC
CASSPRWNEQYF
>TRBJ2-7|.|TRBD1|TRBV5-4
TGTGCCAGCAGCCGGACAGGGATTCAAGAGCAGTACTTC
CASSRTGIQEQYF
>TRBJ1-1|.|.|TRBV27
TGTGCCAGCAGTCCCGGAAGTTACACTGAAGCTTTCTTT
CASSPGSYTEAFF
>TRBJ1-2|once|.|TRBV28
TGTGCCAGCAGTTTAATGACAGCCTTCAACTATGGCTACACCTTC
CASSLMTAFNYGYTF
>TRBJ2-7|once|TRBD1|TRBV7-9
TGTGCCAGCAGCCGGGACAGTTTCTACGAGCAGTACTTC
CASSRDSFYEQYF
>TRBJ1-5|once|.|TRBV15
TGTGCCACCAGCAGTCGGGGCCCCAATCAGCCCCAGCATTTT
CATSSRGPNQPQHF
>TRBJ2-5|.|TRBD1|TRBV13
TGTGCCAGCAGCCCCCGACAGGGGGGAGAGACCCAGTACTTC
CASSPRQGGETQYF